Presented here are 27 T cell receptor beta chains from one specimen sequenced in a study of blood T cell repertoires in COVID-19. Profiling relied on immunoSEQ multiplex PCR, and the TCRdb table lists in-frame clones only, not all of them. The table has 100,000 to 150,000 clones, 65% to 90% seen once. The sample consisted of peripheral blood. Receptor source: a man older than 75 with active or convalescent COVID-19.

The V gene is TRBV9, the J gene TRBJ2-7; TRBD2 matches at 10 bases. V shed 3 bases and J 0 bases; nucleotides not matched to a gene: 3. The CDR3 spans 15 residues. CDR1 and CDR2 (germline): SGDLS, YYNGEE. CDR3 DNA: TGTGCCAGCAGCGAAGGACTAGCGGCCTCCTACGAGCAGTACTTC. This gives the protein CASSEGLAASYEQYF.

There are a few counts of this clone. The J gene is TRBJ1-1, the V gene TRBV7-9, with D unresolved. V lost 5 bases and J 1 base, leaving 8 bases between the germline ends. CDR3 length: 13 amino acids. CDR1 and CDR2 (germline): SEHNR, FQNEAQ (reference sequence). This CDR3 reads CASSPQANTEAFF. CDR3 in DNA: TGTGCCAGCAGCCCCCAGGCGAACACTGAAGCTTTCTTT.

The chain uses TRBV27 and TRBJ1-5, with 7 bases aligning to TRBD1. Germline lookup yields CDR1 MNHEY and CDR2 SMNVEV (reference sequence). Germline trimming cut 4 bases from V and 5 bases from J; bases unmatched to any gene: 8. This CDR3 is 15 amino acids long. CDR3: CASSSGTEDYQPQHF. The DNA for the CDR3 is TGTGCCAGCAGTTCGGGGACAGAAGACTATCAGCCCCAGCATTTT.

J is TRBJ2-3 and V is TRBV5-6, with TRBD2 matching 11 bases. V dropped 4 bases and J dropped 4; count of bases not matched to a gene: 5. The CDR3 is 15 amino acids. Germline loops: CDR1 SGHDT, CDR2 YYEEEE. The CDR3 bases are TGTGCCAGCAGCATAGCGGGAGGGCGATCAGATACGCAGTATTTT. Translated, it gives CASSIAGGRSDTQYF.

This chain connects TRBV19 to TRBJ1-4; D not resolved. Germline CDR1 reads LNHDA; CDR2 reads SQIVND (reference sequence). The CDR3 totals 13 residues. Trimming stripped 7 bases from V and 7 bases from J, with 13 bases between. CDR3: CASTHREGEKLFF. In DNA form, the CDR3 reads TGTGCCAGTACCCACCGAGAGGGTGAAAAACTGTTTTTT.

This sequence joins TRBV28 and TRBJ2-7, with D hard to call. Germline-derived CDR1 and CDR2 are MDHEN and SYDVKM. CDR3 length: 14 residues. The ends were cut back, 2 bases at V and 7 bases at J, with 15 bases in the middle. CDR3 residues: CASSLLQAHDEQYF. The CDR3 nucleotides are TGTGCCAGCAGTTTACTTCAAGCCCACGATGAGCAGTACTTC.

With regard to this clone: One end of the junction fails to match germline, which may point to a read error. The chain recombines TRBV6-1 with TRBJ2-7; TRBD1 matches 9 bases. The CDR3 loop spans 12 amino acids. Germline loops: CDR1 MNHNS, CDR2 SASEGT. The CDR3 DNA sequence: TGTGCCAGCAGTGAGAATCGGGACAGGGAGGACTTC. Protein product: CASSENRDREDF.

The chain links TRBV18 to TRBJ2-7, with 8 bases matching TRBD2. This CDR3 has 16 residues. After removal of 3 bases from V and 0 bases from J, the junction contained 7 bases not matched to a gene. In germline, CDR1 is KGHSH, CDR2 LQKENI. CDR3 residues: CASSPRGGSSSYEQYF. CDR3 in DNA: TGTGCCAGCTCACCGCGCGGGGGGTCTAGCTCCTACGAGCAGTACTTC.

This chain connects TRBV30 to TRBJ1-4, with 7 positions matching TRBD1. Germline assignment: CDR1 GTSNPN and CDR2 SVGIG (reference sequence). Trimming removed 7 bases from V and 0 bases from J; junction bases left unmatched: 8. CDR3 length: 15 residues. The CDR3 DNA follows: TGTGCCTTGACAGGGTCCCTAGCAACTAATGAAAAACTGTTTTTT. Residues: CALTGSLATNEKLFF.

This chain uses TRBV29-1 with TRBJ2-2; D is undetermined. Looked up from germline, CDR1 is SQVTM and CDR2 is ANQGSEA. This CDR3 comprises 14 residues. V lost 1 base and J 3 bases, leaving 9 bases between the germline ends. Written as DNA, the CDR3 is TGCAGCGTTGAAGCTGCCTACCACACCGGGGAGCTGTTTTTT. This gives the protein CSVEAAYHTGELFF.

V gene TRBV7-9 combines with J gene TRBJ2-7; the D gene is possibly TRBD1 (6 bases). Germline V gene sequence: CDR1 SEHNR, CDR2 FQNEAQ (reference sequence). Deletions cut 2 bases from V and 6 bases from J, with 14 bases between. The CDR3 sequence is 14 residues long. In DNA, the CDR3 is TGTGCCAGCAGCTTACCACAGGGTTTGGGCGAGCAGTACTTC. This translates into CASSLPQGLGEQYF.

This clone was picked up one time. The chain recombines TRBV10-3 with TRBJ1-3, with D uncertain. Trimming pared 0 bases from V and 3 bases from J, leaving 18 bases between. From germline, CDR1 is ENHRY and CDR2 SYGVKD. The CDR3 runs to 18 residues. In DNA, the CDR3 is TGTGCCATCAGTGAGTCGAAGGCCTCGGCGGCCCTTGGAAACACCATATATTTT. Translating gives CAISESKASAALGNTIYF.

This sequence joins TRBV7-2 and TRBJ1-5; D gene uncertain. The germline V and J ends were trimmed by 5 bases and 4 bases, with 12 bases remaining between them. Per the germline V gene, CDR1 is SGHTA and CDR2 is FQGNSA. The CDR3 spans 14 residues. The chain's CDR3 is CASSPPRGNQPQHF. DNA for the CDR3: TGTGCCAGCAGCCCACCCCGAGGTAATCAGCCCCAGCATTTT.

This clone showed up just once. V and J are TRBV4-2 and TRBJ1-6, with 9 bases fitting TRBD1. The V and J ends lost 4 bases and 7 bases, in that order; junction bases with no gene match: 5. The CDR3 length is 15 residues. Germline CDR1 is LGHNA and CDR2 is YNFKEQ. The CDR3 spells CASSLTQGANSPLHF. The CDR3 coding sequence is TGTGCCAGCAGCCTTACACAGGGGGCGAATTCACCCCTCCACTTT.

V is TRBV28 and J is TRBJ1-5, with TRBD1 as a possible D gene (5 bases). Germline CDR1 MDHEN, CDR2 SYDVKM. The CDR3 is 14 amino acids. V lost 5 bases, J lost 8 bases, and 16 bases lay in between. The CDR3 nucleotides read TGTGCCAGCAGTCCGGGAGGGGAAAGCGAGCCCCAGCATTTT. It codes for CASSPGGESEPQHF.

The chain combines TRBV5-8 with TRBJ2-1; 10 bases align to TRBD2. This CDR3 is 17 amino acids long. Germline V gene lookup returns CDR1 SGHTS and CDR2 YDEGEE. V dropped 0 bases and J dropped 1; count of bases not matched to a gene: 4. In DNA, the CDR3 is TGTGCCAGCAGCTTGGTAGCGGGAGGAACTTCCTACAATGAGCAGTTCTTC. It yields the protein CASSLVAGGTSYNEQFF.

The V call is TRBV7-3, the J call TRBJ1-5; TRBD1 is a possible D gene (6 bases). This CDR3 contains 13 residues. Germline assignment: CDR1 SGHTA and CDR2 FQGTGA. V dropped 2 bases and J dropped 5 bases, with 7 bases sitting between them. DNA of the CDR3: TGTGCCAGCAGCTTATCAGGGGATCAGCCCCAGCATTTT. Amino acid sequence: CASSLSGDQPQHF.

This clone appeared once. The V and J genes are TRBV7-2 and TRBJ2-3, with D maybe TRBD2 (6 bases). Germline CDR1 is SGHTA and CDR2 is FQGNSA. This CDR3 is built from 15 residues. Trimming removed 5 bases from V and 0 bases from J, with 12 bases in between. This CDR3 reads CASSLDYASTDTQYF. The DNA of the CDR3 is TGTGCCAGCAGCCTGGACTATGCTAGCACAGATACGCAGTATTTT. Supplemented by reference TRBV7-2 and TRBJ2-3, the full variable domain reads GAGVSQSPSNKVTEKGKDVELRCDPISGHTALYWYRQSLGQGLEFLIYFQGNSAPDKSGLPSDRFSAERTGGSVSTLTIQRTQQEDSAVYLCASSLDYASTDTQYFGPGTRLTVL.

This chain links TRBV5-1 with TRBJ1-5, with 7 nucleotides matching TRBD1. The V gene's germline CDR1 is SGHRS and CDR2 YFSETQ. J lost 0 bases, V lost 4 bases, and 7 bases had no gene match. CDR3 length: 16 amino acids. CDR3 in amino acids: CASSPTGPRSNQPQHF. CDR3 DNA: TGCGCCAGCAGCCCGACAGGGCCCCGTAGCAATCAGCCCCAGCATTTT.

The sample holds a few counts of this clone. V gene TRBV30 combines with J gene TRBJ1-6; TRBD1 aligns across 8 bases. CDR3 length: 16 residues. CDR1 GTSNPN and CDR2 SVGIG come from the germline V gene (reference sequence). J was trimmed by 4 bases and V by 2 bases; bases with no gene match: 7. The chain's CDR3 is CAWSWAGGAYNSPLHF. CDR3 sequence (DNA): TGTGCCTGGAGTTGGGCAGGGGGCGCATATAATTCACCCCTCCACTTT.

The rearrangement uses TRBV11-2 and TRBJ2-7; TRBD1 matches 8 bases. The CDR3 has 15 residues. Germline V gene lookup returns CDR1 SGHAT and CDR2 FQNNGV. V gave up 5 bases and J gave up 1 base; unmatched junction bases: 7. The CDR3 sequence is CASSPRTGNSYEQYF. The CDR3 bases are TGTGCCAGCAGCCCCCGGACAGGGAATTCCTACGAGCAGTACTTC. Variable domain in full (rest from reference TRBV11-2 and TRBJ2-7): EAGVAQSPRYKIIEKRQSVAFWCNPISGHATLYWYQQILGQGPKLLIQFQNNGVVDDSQLPKDRFSAERLKGVDSTLKIQPAKLEDSAVYLCASSPRTGNSYEQYFGPGTRLTVT.

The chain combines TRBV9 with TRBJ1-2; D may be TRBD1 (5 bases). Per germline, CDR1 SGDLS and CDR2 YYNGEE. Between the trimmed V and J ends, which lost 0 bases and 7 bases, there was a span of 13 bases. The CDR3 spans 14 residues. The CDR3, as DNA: TGTGCCAGCAGCGTAGATGGGGGGTATACTGGCTACACCTTC. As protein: CASSVDGGYTGYTF.

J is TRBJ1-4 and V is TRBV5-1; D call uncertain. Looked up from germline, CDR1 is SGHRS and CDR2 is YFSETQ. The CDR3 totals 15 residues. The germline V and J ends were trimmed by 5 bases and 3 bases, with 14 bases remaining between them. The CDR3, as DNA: TGCGCCAGCAGTACCAACGGTGAGGCTAATGAAAAACTGTTTTTT. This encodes CASSTNGEANEKLFF. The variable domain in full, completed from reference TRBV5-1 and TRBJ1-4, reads KAGVTQTPRYLIKTRGQQVTLSCSPISGHRSVSWYQQTPGQGLQFLFEYFSETQRNKGNFPGRFSGRQFSNSRSEMNVSTLELGDSALYLCASSTNGEANEKLFFGSGTQLSVL.

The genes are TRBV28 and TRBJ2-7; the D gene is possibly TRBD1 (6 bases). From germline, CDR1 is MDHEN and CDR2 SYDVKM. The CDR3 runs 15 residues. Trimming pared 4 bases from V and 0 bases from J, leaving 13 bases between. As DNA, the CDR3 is TGTGCCAGCAGTTCTACAGGGAGCGTCTCCTACGAGCAGTACTTC. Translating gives CASSSTGSVSYEQYF.

CDR3 nucleotides: TGTGCCAGTACTCCAACCCGAGGGAACACTGAAGCTTTCTTT. It yields the protein CASTPTRGNTEAFF. The rearrangement joins TRBV19 to TRBJ1-1; D is unclear. Trimming removed 7 bases at V and 1 base at J, with 13 bases between. Germline CDR1 is LNHDA and CDR2 is SQIVND (reference sequence). The CDR3 is made up of 14 amino acids.

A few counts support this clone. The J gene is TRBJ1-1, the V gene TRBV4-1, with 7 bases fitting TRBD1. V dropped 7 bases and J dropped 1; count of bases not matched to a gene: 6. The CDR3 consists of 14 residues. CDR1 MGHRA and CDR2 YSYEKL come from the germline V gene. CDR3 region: CASTYRGPNTEAFF. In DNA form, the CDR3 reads TGCGCCAGCACCTACAGGGGCCCGAACACTGAAGCTTTCTTT.

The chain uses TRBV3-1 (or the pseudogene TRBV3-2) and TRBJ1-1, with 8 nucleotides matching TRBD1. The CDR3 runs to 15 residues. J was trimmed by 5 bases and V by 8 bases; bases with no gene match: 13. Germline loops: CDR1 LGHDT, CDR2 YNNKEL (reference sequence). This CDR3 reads CASERLQGGGTEAFF. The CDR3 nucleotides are TGTGCCAGCGAACGTCTACAGGGGGGTGGGACTGAAGCTTTCTTT.